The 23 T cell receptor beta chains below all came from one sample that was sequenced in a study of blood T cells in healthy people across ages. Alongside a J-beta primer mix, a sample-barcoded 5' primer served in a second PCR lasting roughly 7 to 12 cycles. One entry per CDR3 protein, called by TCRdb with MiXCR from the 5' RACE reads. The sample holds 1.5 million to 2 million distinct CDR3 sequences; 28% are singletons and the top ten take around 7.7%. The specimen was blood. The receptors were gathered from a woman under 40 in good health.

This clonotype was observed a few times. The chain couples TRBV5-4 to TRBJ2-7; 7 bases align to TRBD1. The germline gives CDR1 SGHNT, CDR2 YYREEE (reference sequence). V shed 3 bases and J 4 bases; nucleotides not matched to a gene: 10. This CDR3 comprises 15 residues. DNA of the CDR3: TGTGCCAGCAGCTCACCGAAACAGGACAGGTACGAGCAGTACTTC. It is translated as CASSSPKQDRYEQYF.

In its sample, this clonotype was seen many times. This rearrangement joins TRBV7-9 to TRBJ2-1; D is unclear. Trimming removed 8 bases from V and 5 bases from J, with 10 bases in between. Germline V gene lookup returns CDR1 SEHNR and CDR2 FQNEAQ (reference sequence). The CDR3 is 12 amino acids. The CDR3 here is CASAGPNNEQFF. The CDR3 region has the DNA TGTGCCAGCGCAGGCCCTAACAATGAGCAGTTCTTC.

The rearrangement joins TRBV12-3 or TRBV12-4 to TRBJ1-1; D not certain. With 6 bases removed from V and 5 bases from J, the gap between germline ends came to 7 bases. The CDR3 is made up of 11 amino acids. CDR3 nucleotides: TGTGCCAGCAGCCATACGACTGAAGCTTTCTTT. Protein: CASSHTTEAFF.

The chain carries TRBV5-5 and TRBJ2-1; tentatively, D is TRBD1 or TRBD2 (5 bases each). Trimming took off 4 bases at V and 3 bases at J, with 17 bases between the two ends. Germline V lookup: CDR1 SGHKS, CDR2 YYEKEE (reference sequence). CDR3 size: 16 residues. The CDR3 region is CASSAGDGQNYNEQFF. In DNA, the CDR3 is TGTGCCAGCAGCGCTGGGGACGGACAAAACTACAATGAGCAGTTCTTC.

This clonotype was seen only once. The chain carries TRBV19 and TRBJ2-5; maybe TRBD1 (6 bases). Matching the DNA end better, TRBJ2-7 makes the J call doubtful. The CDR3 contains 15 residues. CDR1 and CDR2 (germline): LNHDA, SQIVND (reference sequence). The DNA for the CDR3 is TGTGCCAGTAGTAGCCGGGGCAGGGGAGTCTACGAGCAGTACTTC. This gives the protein CASSSRGRGVYEQYF.

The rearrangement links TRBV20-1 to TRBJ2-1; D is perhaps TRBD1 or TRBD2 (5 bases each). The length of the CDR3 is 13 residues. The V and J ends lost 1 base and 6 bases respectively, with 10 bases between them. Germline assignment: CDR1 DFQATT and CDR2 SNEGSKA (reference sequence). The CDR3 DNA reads TGCAGTGCTAGAGGTCCTGGGGGCAATGAGCAGTTCTTC. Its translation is CSARGPGGNEQFF.

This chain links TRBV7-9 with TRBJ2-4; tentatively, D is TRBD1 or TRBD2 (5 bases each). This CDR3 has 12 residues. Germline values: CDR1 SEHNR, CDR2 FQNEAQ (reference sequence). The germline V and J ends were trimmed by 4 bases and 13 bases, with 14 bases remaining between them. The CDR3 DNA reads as TGTGCCAGCAGCTCAGCCCCCAGGGAGCAGTACTTC. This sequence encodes CASSSAPREQYF.

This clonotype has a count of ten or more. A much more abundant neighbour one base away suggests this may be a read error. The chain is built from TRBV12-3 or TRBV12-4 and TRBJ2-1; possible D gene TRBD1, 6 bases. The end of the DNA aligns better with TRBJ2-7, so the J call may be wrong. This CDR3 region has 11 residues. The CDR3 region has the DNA TGTGCCAGCAAGTGGGACAATGAGCAGTACTTC. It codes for CASKWDNEQYF.

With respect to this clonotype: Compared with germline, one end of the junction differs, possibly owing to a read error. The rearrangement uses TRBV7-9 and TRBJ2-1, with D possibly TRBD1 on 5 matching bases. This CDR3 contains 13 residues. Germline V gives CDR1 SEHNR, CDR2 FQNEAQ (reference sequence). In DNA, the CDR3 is TGTGCCGGCAGCTTAGGGGCGTACAATGAGCAGTTCTTC. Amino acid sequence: CAGSLGAYNEQFF.

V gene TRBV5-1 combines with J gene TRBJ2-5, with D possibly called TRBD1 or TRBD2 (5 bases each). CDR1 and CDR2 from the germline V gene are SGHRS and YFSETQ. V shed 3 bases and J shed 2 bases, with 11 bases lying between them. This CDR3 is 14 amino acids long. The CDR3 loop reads CASSWRRQQETQYF. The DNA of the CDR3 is TGCGCCAGCAGCTGGAGGAGACAGCAAGAGACCCAGTACTTC.

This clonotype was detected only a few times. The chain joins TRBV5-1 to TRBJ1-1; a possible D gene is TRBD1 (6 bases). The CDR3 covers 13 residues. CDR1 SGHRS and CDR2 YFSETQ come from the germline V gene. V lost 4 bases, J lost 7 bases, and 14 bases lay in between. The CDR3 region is CASSADRESEAFF. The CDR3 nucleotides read TGCGCCAGCAGCGCGGACAGAGAAAGTGAAGCTTTCTTT.

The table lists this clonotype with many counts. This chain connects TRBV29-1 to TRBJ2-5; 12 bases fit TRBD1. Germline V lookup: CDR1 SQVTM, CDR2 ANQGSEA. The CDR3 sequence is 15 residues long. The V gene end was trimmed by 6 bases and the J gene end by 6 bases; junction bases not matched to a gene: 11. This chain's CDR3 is CSVRVPGQGAKTQYF. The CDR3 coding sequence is TGCAGCGTCAGAGTCCCGGGACAGGGGGCGAAGACCCAGTACTTC.

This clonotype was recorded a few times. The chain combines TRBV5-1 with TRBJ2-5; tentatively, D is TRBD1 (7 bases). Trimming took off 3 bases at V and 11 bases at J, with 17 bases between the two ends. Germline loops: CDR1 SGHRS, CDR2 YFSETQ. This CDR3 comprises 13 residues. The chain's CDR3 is CASSSEGGGEQYF. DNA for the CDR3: TGCGCCAGCAGCTCGGAAGGGGGCGGGGAGCAGTACTTC. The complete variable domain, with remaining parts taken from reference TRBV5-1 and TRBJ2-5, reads KAGVTQTPRYLIKTRGQQVTLSCSPISGHRSVSWYQQTPGQGLQFLFEYFSETQRNKGNFPGRFSGRQFSNSRSEMNVSTLELGDSALYLCASSSEGGGEQYFGPGTRLLVL.

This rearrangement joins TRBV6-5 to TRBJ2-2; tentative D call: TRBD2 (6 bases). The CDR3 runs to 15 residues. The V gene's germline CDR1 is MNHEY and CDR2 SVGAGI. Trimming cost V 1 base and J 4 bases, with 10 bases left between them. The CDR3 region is CASSYFGGSTGELFF. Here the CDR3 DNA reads TGTGCCAGCAGTTACTTTGGGGGGAGCACCGGGGAGCTGTTTTTT.

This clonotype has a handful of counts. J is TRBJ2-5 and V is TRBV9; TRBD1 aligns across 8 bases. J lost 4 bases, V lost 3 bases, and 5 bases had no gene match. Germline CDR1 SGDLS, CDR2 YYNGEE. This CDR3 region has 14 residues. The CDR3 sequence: CASSARGRGETQYF. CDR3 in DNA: TGTGCCAGCAGCGCCAGGGGGCGCGGAGAGACCCAGTACTTC. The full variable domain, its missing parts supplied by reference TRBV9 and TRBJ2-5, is DSGVTQTPKHLITATGQRVTLRCSPRSGDLSVYWYQQSLDQGLQFLIQYYNGEERAKGNILERFSAQQFPDLHSELNLSSLELGDSALYFCASSARGRGETQYFGPGTRLLVL.

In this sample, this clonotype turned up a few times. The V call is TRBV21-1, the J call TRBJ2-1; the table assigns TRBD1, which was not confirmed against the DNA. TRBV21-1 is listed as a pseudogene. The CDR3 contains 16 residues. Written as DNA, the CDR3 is TGTGCCAGCAGCAAAGGCGACAGGGGGTACCACAATGAGCAGTTCTTC. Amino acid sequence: CASSKGDRGYHNEQFF.

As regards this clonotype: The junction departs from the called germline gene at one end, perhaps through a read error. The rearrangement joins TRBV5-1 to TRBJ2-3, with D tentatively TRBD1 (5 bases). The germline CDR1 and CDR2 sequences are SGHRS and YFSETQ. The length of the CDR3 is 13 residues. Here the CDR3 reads CASSLGPADTQYF. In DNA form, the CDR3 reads TGTGCCAGCAGCTTGGGGCCGGCAGATACGCAGTATTTT.

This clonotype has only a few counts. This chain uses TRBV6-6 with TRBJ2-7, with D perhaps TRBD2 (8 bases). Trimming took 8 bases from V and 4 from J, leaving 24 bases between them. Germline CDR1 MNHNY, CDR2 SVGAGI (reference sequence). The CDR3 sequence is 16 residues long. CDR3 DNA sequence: TGTGCCAGCCGGGAGGGGGCCGGGGCCCAGGAGTACGAGCAGTACTTC. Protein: CASREGAGAQEYEQYF.

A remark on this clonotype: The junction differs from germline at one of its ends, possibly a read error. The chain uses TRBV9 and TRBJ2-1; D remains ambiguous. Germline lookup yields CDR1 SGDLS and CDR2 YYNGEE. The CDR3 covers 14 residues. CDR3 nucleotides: TGTGCCAGCAGCGTAGGTCTTTCCTACAGTGAGCAGTTCTTC. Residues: CASSVGLSYSEQFF.

Written as DNA, the CDR3 is TGCGCCAGCAGCTTGGATACTAGCGGCCTCTACGAGCAGTACTTC. It encodes CASSLDTSGLYEQYF. The rearrangement uses TRBV5-1 and TRBJ2-7, with 8 bases fitting TRBD2. V gave up 0 bases and J gave up 3 bases; unmatched junction bases: 5. Germline values: CDR1 SGHRS, CDR2 YFSETQ. The CDR3 is made up of 15 amino acids.

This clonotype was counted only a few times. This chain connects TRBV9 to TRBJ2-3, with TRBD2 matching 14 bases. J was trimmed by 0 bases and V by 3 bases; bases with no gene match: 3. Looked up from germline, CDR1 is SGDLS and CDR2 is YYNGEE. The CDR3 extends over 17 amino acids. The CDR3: CASSGTSGRHSTDTQYF. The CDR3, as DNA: TGTGCCAGCAGCGGGACTAGCGGGAGGCATAGCACAGATACGCAGTATTTT.

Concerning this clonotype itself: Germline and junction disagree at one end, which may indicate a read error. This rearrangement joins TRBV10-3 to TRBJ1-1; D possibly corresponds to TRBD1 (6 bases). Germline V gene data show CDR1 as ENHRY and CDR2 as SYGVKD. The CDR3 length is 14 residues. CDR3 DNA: TGTGCCATTAGTGATCGGGGGGCAGGCACTGAAGCTTTCTTT. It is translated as CAISDRGAGTEAFF.

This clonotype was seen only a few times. The CDR3 loop is CASSLFVGRGFTDTQYF. CDR3 coding DNA: TGTGCCAGCAGCTTATTTGTAGGCAGAGGTTTCACAGATACGCAGTATTTT. The chain uses TRBV7-9 and TRBJ2-3; the D is unclear. The germline V gene has CDR1 SEHNR and CDR2 FQNEAQ (reference sequence). Trimming took 2 bases from V and 2 from J, leaving 17 bases between them. The CDR3 sequence is 17 residues long. Variable domain in full (rest from reference TRBV7-9 and TRBJ2-3): DTGVSQNPRHKITKRGQNVTFRCDPISEHNRLYWYRQTLGQGPEFLTYFQNEAQLEKSRLLSDRFSAERPKGSFSTLEIQRTEQGDSAMYLCASSLFVGRGFTDTQYFGPGTRLTVL.